These T cell receptor beta chains were read from a single sample in a study of CD4+ T cells in melanoma. Sequencing was performed with immunoSEQ multiplex PCR; in TCRdb, only in-frame clones are kept and a portion is missing. Counted here are 52,000 or so clones, roughly three quarters occurring once; the ten biggest clones make up roughly 4.9%. Sequencing was performed on tumor tissue. Receptors originate from a human donor with melanoma. CDR3s include the opening cysteine and the closing phenylalanine or tryptophan. Each record gives: CDR3 length, clone size, J gene, V gene, D gene, CDR3 protein, CDR3 DNA. D genes are given only for firm matches. Part of the rows lack a size; the others show once, few, many or a class for expanded clones.

18 . TRBJ2-7 TRBV18 . CASSPPKKGAGITYEQYF TGTGCCAGCTCACCTCCAAAAAAAGGGGCAGGGATTACCTACGAGCAGTACTTC
14 . TRBJ1-2 TRBV28 TRBD1 CASSFVGQGQGYTF TGTGCCAGCAGTTTTGTGGGACAGGGGCAAGGCTACACCTTC
15 . TRBJ1-5 TRBV4-1 . CASSQVGRDPEPQHF TGCGCCAGCAGCCAAGTGGGCAGGGACCCTGAGCCCCAGCATTTT
13 . TRBJ1-5 TRBV6-1 . CASSATGNQPQHF TGTGCCAGCAGTGCGACAGGCAATCAGCCCCAGCATTTT
13 . TRBJ1-1 TRBV28 TRBD1 CASTSTGQYEAFF TGTGCCAGCACCTCAACGGGACAGTACGAAGCTTTCTTT
15 . TRBJ1-1 TRBV5-4 . CASVDSLQGGTEAFF TGTGCCAGCGTGGACAGTCTTCAGGGAGGGACTGAAGCTTTCTTT
12 . TRBJ2-1 TRBV6-5 TRBD1 CASSGQGREQFF TGTGCCAGCAGTGGACAGGGGCGTGAGCAGTTCTTC
14 . TRBJ2-1 TRBV29-1 . CSGTIEGLYNEQFF TGCAGCGGGACCATAGAGGGGCTCTACAATGAGCAGTTCTTC
15 . TRBJ1-5 TRBV7-2 TRBD1 CASSRAGGEGEPQHF TGTGCCAGCAGCCGAGCAGGGGGGGAAGGGGAGCCCCAGCATTTT
14 . TRBJ1-2 TRBV27 TRBD1 CASASGQGDYGYTF TGTGCCTCAGCGTCGGGACAGGGGGACTATGGCTACACCTTC
16 few TRBJ2-7 TRBV5-1 TRBD1 CASSPSTGTAAYEQYF TGCGCCAGCAGCCCCTCAACCGGGACAGCCGCCTACGAGCAGTACTTC
16 . TRBJ1-2 TRBV29-1 TRBD1 CSVGPGQGDWRYGYTF TGCAGCGTTGGCCCGGGACAGGGAGACTGGCGGTATGGCTACACCTTC
14 . TRBJ1-4 TRBV6-6 . CASSYGQGQEKLFF TGTGCCAGCAGTTACGGGCAGGGGCAAGAAAAACTGTTTTTT
14 few TRBJ1-2 TRBV7-3 . CASSLSGGNYGYTF TGTGCCAGCAGCTTAAGTGGCGGCAACTATGGCTACACCTTC
14 few TRBJ1-5 TRBV21-1 . CASSRDYSNQPQHF TGTGCCAGCAGCAGAGATTATAGCAATCAGCCCCAGCATTTT
13 few TRBJ2-5 TRBV14 . CASSRGYQETQYF TGTGCCAGCAGCCGGGGGTACCAAGAGACCCAGTACTTC
15 . TRBJ2-1 TRBV13 . CASSQGRNSYNEQFF TGTGCCAGCAGCCAGGGACGCAATTCCTACAATGAGCAGTTCTTC
16 . TRBJ1-2 TRBV9 TRBD1 CASSGRTGSSNYGYTF TGTGCCAGCAGCGGCCGGACAGGTTCCTCTAACTATGGCTACACCTTC
16 . TRBJ1-3 TRBV7-9 . CASSDRDTTPGNTIYF TGTGCCAGCAGCGATCGGGACACCACACCAGGAAACACCATATATTTT
15 . TRBJ2-1 TRBV4-1 . CASSQGTAFRTSQFF TGCGCCAGCAGCCAAGGGACTGCGTTCCGTACATCGCAGTTCTTC
14 once TRBJ1-2 TRBV6-1 . CASSPGRNRYGYTF TGTGCCAGCAGTCCCGGACGGAACCGATATGGCTACACCTTC
13 . TRBJ1-2 TRBV6-1 TRBD1 CASSTWTGSGYTF TGTGCCAGCAGTACCTGGACAGGGAGCGGCTACACCTTC
15 . TRBJ2-1 TRBV7-8 TRBD1 CASSPTGQGAGEQFF TGTGCCAGCAGCCCCACGGGACAGGGGGCCGGTGAGCAGTTCTTC
14 . TRBJ2-1 TRBV10-3 . CAIRGGQSNNEQFF TGTGCCATCAGGGGTGGGCAATCCAACAATGAGCAGTTCTTC
12 . TRBJ2-7 TRBV6-5 . CASGGDRAEQYF TGTGCTTCGGGCGGGGATCGGGCCGAGCAGTACTTC
14 few TRBJ1-2 TRBV28 . CASSFLGGNYGYTF TGTGCCAGCAGTTTCCTTGGGGGGAACTATGGCTACACCTTC
14 . TRBJ1-3 TRBV6-5 . CASSYSRSGNTIYF TGTGCCAGCAGTTACTCGCGCTCTGGAAACACCATATATTTT
14 . TRBJ1-2 TRBV9 . CASSRDAGESGYTF TGTGCCAGCAGCCGAGACGCGGGGGAAAGTGGCTACACCTTC
16 . TRBJ1-5 TRBV6-1 . CASSDRQHDSNQPQHF TGTGCCAGCAGTGATCGTCAGCATGATAGCAATCAGCCCCAGCATTTT
14 few TRBJ1-1 TRBV6-1 . CASSEWGAGTEAFF TGTGCCAGCAGTGAATGGGGGGCTGGCACTGAAGCTTTCTTT
14 . TRBJ1-5 TRBV6-1 . CASTGGNSNQPQHF TGTGCCAGCACGGGGGGGAATAGCAATCAGCCCCAGCATTTT
14 . TRBJ1-5 TRBV4-2 TRBD1 CASSRTGSNQPQHF TGTGCCAGCAGCAGGACAGGGAGCAATCAGCCCCAGCATTTT
14 . TRBJ2-7 TRBV7-9 . CASSFISGFNEQYF TGTGCCAGCAGCTTTATCTCCGGGTTCAACGAGCAGTACTTC
16 . TRBJ1-1 TRBV14 . CASSQGKAGRNTEAFF TGTGCCAGCAGCCAGGGGAAGGCCGGGCGGAACACTGAAGCTTTCTTT
15 . TRBJ2-5 TRBV7-2 . CASSLEGPFGETQYF TGTGCCAGCAGCTTAGAGGGACCATTTGGGGAGACCCAGTACTTC
14 few TRBJ1-6 TRBV28 TRBD1 CASTTTGDNSPLHF TGTGCCAGCACCACGACAGGGGACAATTCACCCCTCCACTTT
12 . TRBJ1-3 TRBV29-1 . CSVDAGTNTIYF TGCAGCGTTGACGCAGGTACCAACACCATATATTTT
11 . TRBJ2-5 TRBV20-1 . CGSGPQETQYF TGCGGATCGGGACCTCAAGAGACCCAGTACTTC
16 few TRBJ1-2 TRBV30 TRBD1 CAWNPRDRALSVGYTF TGTGCCTGGAACCCAAGGGACAGGGCGCTATCGGTTGGCTACACCTTC
13 once TRBJ1-2 TRBV5-8 . CASSLYRRNGYTF TGTGCCAGCAGCTTGTATCGACGGAATGGCTACACCTTC
14 . TRBJ1-4 TRBV7-9 TRBD1 CASRAGTGVEKLFF TGTGCCAGCAGGGCCGGGACAGGTGTGGAAAAACTGTTTTTT
16 once TRBJ2-7 TRBV11-2 . CASSSAGGSLNYEQYF TGTGCCAGCAGCTCCGCCGGGGGATCCCTAAACTACGAGCAGTACTTC
16 . TRBJ2-7 TRBV13 . CASTTHGGQNSYEQYF TGTGCCAGCACCACCCACGGGGGGCAGAACTCCTACGAGCAGTACTTC
14 . TRBJ1-3 TRBV7-3 . CASSRGGSGNTIYF TGTGCCAGCAGCCGAGGGGGCTCTGGAAACACCATATATTTT
13 . TRBJ2-3 TRBV7-2 . CASSLVSPDTQYF TGTGCCAGCAGCTTAGTCTCCCCAGATACGCAGTATTTT